The T cell receptor (beta chain) described here comes from a study of blood T cell repertoires in COVID-19. On the study more broadly: From T cells, B-cell-depleted T cells, or PBMCs came the material, which was cDNA or gDNA.

Germline trimming cut 4 bases from V and 5 bases from J; bases unmatched to any gene: 5. The V gene's germline CDR1 is SGHTS and CDR2 YDEGEE. The CDR3 sequence is 14 residues long. Data came from immunoSEQ multiplex PCR; TCRdb stores just in-frame clones and leaves some out. The sample holds 72,000 or so clones; more than 80% are singletons and the top ten take approximately 35%. The V call is TRBV5-8, the J call TRBJ1-4; TRBD1 matches at 7 bases. The TCR comes from an elderly woman with active or convalescent COVID-19. Specimen: peripheral blood. The CDR3 coding sequence is TGTGCCAGCAGCCCGGGACAGTGGAATGAAAAACTGTTTTTT. Amino acid sequence: CASSPGQWNEKLFF.